These 5 T cell receptor beta chains originate from one sample sequenced in a study of long-term antiretroviral therapy in people with HIV. Survey-level resolution applied to immunoSEQ assay v3.0. Here immunoSEQ multiplex PCR was the method, and the copy in TCRdb shows in-frame clones only, minus some. The sample carries 20,000 to 30,000 clones, roughly 85% recorded once. Source: unsorted PBMCs, taken 1.2 years after starting antiretroviral therapy. All receptors derive from a woman aged 40-49 years with HIV.

This chain links TRBV29-1 with TRBJ2-5; tentatively, D is TRBD1 or TRBD2 (7 bases each). CDR3 size: 17 residues. Per germline, CDR1 SQVTM and CDR2 ANQGSEA. V gave up 6 bases and J gave up 2 bases, with 25 bases separating them. CDR3 sequence (DNA): TGCAGCGTCTGGGGGGGGACAGCCTGGGAGGATCAAGAGACCCAGTACTTC. Residues: CSVWGGTAWEDQETQYF.

This sequence joins TRBV5-1 and TRBJ2-5; 7 bases match TRBD1. Germline lookup yields CDR1 SGHRS and CDR2 YFSETQ. After removal of 0 bases from V and 6 bases from J, the junction contained 5 bases not matched to a gene. This CDR3 has 14 residues. DNA of the CDR3: TGCGCCAGCAGCTTGGGCTCGGGACAGCAGACCCAGTACTTC. It translates to CASSLGSGQQTQYF.

V gene TRBV11-3 combines with J gene TRBJ1-3, with TRBD1 matching over 10 bases. The V segment lost 5 bases and the J segment 3 bases; nucleotides outside the gene matches: 4. Per germline, CDR1 SGHNT and CDR2 YENEEA. This CDR3 is 15 amino acids long. The CDR3 loop reads CASSPTGGNGNTIYF. In DNA, the CDR3 is TGTGCCAGCAGCCCGACAGGGGGCAATGGAAACACCATATATTTT.

This chain uses TRBV5-6 with TRBJ1-3, with 7 bases lining up with TRBD1. The CDR3 sequence is 14 residues long. Germline lookup yields CDR1 SGHDT and CDR2 YYEEEE. V lost 6 bases, J lost 3 bases, and 6 bases stayed unmatched. This chain's CDR3 is CASTRQGFGNTIYF. The CDR3 nucleotides read TGTGCCAGCACCCGACAGGGTTTTGGAAACACCATATATTTT.

V is TRBV5-1 and J is TRBJ2-5; 8 nucleotides align to TRBD1. V gave up 4 bases and J gave up 3 bases; unmatched junction bases: 5. CDR1 is SGHRS, CDR2 YFSETQ, per germline. There are 14 residues in the CDR3. The CDR3 protein is CASSRLTGEETQYF. In nucleotides, the CDR3 is TGCGCCAGCAGCCGCTTGACAGGGGAAGAGACCCAGTACTTC. The entire variable domain, with the rest obtained from reference TRBV5-1 and TRBJ2-5, is as follows: KAGVTQTPRYLIKTRGQQVTLSCSPISGHRSVSWYQQTPGQGLQFLFEYFSETQRNKGNFPGRFSGRQFSNSRSEMNVSTLELGDSALYLCASSRLTGEETQYFGPGTRLLVL.